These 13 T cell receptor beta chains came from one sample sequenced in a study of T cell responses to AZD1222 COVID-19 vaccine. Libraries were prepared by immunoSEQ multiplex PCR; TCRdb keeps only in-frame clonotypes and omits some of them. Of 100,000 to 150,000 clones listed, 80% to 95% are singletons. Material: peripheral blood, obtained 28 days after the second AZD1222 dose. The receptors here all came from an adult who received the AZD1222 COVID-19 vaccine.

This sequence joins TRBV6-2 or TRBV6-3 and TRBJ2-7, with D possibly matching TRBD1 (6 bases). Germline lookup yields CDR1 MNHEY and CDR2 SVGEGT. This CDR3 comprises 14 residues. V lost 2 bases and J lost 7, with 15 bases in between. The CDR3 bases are TGTGCCAGCAGTTACAGGAGCCACAGGGAAGAGCAGTACTTC. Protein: CASSYRSHREEQYF.

The DNA for the CDR3 is TGTGCCAGCAGCCCCGGGACAGTTACCTATGGCTACACCTTC. It encodes CASSPGTVTYGYTF. V and J are TRBV7-9 and TRBJ1-2, with TRBD1 matching over 7 bases. The germline V gene has CDR1 SEHNR and CDR2 FQNEAQ (reference sequence). The V segment lost 5 bases and the J segment 4 bases; nucleotides outside the gene matches: 7. This CDR3 spans 14 amino acids. Full variable domain (rest looked up from reference TRBV7-9 and TRBJ1-2): DTGVSQNPRHKITKRGQNVTFRCDPISEHNRLYWYRQTLGQGPEFLTYFQNEAQLEKSRLLSDRFSAERPKGSFSTLEIQRTEQGDSAMYLCASSPGTVTYGYTFGSGTRLTVV.

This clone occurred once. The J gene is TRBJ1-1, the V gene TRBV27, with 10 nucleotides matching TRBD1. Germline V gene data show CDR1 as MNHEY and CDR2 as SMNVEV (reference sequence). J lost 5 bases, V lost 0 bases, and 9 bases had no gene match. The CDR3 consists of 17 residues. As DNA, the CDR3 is TGTGCCAGCAGTTTATCCCCGGGACAGGGGCCAGGGACTGAAGCTTTCTTT. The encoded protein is CASSLSPGQGPGTEAFF.

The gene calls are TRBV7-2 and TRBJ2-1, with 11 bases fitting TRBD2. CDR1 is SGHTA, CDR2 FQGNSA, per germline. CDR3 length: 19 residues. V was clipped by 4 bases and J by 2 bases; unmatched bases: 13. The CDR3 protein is CASSSLLLAGGPTYNEQFF. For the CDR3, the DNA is TGTGCCAGCAGCTCCCTCCTCCTAGCGGGGGGTCCCACCTACAATGAGCAGTTCTTC.

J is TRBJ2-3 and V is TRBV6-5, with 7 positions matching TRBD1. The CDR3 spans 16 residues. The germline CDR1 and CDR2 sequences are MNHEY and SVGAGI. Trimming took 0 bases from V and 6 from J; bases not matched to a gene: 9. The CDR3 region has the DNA TGTGCCAGCAGTTACTCTTTCGACAGGGCTACGGATACGCAGTATTTT. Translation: CASSYSFDRATDTQYF.

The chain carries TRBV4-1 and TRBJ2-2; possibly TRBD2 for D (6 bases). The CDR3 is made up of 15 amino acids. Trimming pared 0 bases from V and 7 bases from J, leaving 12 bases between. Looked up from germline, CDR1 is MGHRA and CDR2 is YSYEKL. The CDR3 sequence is CASSQERGTGGELFF. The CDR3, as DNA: TGCGCCAGCAGCCAAGAACGGGGGACGGGCGGGGAGCTGTTTTTT.

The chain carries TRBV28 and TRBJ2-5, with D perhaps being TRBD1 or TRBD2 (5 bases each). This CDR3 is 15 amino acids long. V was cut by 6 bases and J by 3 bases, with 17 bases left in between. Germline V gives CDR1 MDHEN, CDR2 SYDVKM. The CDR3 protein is CASRPLRGDKETQYF. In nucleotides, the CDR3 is TGTGCCAGCAGGCCACTAAGGGGAGATAAAGAGACCCAGTACTTC.

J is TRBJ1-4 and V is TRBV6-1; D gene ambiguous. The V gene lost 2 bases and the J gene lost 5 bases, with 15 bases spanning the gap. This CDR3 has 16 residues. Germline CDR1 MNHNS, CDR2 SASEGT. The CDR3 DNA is TGTGCCAGCAGTGAAATCCGAGGTAGAGGCAATGAAAAACTGTTTTTT. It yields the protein CASSEIRGRGNEKLFF.

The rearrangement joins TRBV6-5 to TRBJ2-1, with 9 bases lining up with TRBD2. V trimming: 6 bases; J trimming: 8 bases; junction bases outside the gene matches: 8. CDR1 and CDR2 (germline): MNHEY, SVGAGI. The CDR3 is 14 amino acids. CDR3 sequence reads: CASRAGLASDEQFF. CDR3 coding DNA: TGTGCCAGCAGGGCCGGACTAGCGTCGGATGAGCAGTTCTTC.

The CDR3 sequence: CASSTGTGNTEAFF. The CDR3 nucleotides read TGTGCCAGTAGTACAGGGACAGGGAACACTGAAGCTTTCTTT. The chain combines TRBV19 with TRBJ1-1; 8 bases are a match to TRBD1. V dropped 4 bases and J dropped 1; count of bases not matched to a gene: 2. The CDR3 spans 14 residues. The germline V gene encodes CDR1 LNHDA and CDR2 SQIVND (reference sequence).

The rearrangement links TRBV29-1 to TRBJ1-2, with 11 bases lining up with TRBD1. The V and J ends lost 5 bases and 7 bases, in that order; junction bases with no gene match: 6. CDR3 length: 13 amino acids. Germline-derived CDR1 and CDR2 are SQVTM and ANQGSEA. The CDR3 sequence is CSVPGQGGSGYTF. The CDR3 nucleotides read TGCAGCGTTCCGGGACAGGGGGGTTCTGGCTACACCTTC.

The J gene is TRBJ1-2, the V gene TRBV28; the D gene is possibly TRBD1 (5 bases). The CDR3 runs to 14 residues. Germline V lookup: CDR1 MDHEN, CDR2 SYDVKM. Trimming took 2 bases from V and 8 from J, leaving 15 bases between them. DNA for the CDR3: TGTGCCAGCAGTTTAGGTCGGGGCCGGGAGGGCTACACCTTC. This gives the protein CASSLGRGREGYTF.

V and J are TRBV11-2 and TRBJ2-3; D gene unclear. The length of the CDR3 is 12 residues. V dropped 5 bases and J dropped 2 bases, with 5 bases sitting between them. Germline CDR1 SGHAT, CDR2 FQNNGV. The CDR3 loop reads CASSADTDTQYF. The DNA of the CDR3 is TGTGCCAGCAGCGCCGACACAGATACGCAGTATTTT.